This T cell receptor delta chain was obtained from a study of Vδ1+ human thymocytes. This clone occurred a few times. Its specificity is unknown. V shed 7 bases and J 0 bases; nucleotides not matched to a gene: 17. The CDR3 totals 18 residues. The germline CDR1 and CDR2 sequences are TSWWSYY and QGS. RNA was extracted from the cells and then reverse transcribed. Pooled V-gene forward primers with one constant-region reverse primer generated the CDR3 amplicons by multiplex PCR. TCRdb reprocessed the multiplex PCR reads using CATT. The sample carries about 50,000 delta-chain clones, more than 13% recorded once. Study conclusions and caveats: In the thymus, TRG and TRD repertoires looked highly polyclonal with Gaussian CDR3 lengths. TRD repertoires were essentially private, unlike widely shared TRG clonotypes.

Sequencing used Vdelta1+ gamma-delta thymocytes from the thymus. The subset: FACS-sorted CD3+ TCRalphabeta- TCRVdelta1+ TCRVdelta2- thymocytes. The clonotype was recovered from a girl in the first two years of life who had congenital heart surgery. The chain links TRDV1 to TRDJ1; 7 bases map to TRDD3. The CDR3 spells CALVSPRIRHSNTDKLIF. The CDR3 DNA reads TGTGCTCTTGTCTCCCCGCGGATACGCCATAGCAACACCGATAAACTCATCTTT.